The clone carrying this TCR beta chain has only one observation. This entry comes from a study of blood T cell repertoires in COVID-19. Study-wide context: Samples of COVID-19 (acute and convalescent) were obtained from the United States, Italy and Spain. The cDNA or gDNA used as material had been derived from T cells, B-cell-depleted T cells, or PBMCs.

Source study methods: Researchers report that nucleated cell counts were estimated from reference gene primer amplification. The method was immunoSEQ multiplex PCR; TCRdb's version includes in-frame clones alone and lacks a portion of them. V, J and clone size are taken as reported in that table, and D and trimming were inferred from the DNA itself. The data hold tens of thousands of clones, with approximately 90% observed a single time. Per the germline V gene, CDR1 is SGHRS and CDR2 is YFSETQ. There are 13 residues in the CDR3. Trimming took off 3 bases at V and 4 bases at J, with 8 bases between the two ends.

The material sequenced was peripheral blood. The chain employs TRBV5-1 and TRBJ1-3; possibly TRBD1 for D (5 bases). The TCR sequence derives from a man aged 65-85 years with acute or convalescent COVID-19. Here the CDR3 DNA reads TGCGCCAGCAGCTCAGGGAACGGAAACACCATATATTTT. This sequence encodes CASSSGNGNTIYF. Full variable domain (outside the CDR3, taken from reference TRBV5-1 and TRBJ1-3): KAGVTQTPRYLIKTRGQQVTLSCSPISGHRSVSWYQQTPGQGLQFLFEYFSETQRNKGNFPGRFSGRQFSNSRSEMNVSTLELGDSALYLCASSSGNGNTIYFGEGSWLTVV.